This T cell receptor beta chain was recorded in a study of T cell repertoires in cytomegalovirus infection. As for the study in general: Matching HLA type and CMV infection were both indicated by public TCR beta signatures.

Overall study results and limits: HLA-C-restricted CMV clonotypes gave the most frequent clonotype in two of eight donors. Cumulative public TCR beta family frequency identified CMV carriers with the relevant HLA.

V lost 2 bases to trimming and J lost 3 bases, with 12 bases between them. This CDR3 is 15 amino acids long. Germline-derived CDR1 and CDR2 are SEHNR and FQNEAQ (reference sequence). One entry per CDR3 protein results from TCRdb running MiXCR on the reads. The sample gives just under 550,000 distinct CDR3 sequences, approximately 25% of which show up once; under 15% is in the top ten. Only a few counts were recorded for this clonotype. What it binds is not known. The chain is built from TRBV7-9 and TRBJ2-3; possibly TRBD2 for D (6 bases). Sequencing was performed on PBMCs. The TCR originated in a human donor in good health (CMV status not recorded). Some clones in this sample may be carry-over from other donors' samples. The CDR3 DNA reads TGTGCCAGCAGCTTATGGGCTAGCGAAACAGATACGCAGTATTTT. This translates into CASSLWASETDTQYF.